Presented here are 27 T cell receptor beta chains from one specimen sequenced in a study of blood T cell repertoires in COVID-19 (dated by TCRdb to 2018 to 2021). The library was built by means of the immunoSEQ multiplex PCR assay. Held by TCRdb, this immuneACCESS table contains in-frame sequences only and omits some clones. Under half of the omission traces to an unresolved V gene where checked; the cause of the rest is unknown. For this sample there are 250,000 to 300,000 clones; about 80% appear just once. More than 2.5% of the sample is taken by the ten largest. Sequencing was performed on peripheral blood. The receptors originated from a woman of 80 years or more with acute or convalescent COVID-19.

This clone has only a few counts. V is TRBV30 and J is TRBJ1-1; D not resolved. CDR3 size: 13 residues. V lost 0 bases and J lost 3, with 8 bases in between. CDR1 and CDR2 from the germline V gene are GTSNPN and SVGIG (reference sequence). In DNA, the CDR3 is TGTGCCTGGAGTGTCCAAGCTTACACTGAAGCTTTCTTT. Translating it yields CAWSVQAYTEAFF. Full variable domain (missing parts from reference TRBV30 and TRBJ1-1): SQTIHQWPATLVQPVGSPLSLECTVEGTSNPNLYWYRQAAGRGLQLLFYSVGIGQISSEVPQNLSASRPQDRQFILSSKKLLLSDSGFYLCAWSVQAYTEAFFGQGTRLTVV.

V and J are TRBV7-9 and TRBJ1-1, with 7 bases that match TRBD1. Germline V CDR1 and CDR2: SEHNR, FQNEAQ (reference sequence). V trimming: 4 bases; J trimming: 4 bases; junction bases outside the gene matches: 9. The CDR3 is 15 amino acids. CDR3 protein: CASSSQGGVSTEAFF. The CDR3 DNA reads TGTGCCAGCAGCTCACAAGGGGGCGTGAGCACTGAAGCTTTCTTT.

The rearrangement uses TRBV9 and TRBJ2-1; D perhaps matches TRBD2 (6 bases). CDR1 and CDR2 from the germline V gene are SGDLS and YYNGEE. The CDR3 consists of 17 residues. V was clipped by 0 bases and J by 3 bases, with 16 bases between them. CDR3 in amino acids: CASSVGLAGRGYNEQFF. CDR3 sequence (DNA): TGTGCCAGCAGCGTAGGTCTGGCGGGAAGGGGCTACAATGAGCAGTTCTTC.

The chain is built from TRBV10-3 and TRBJ2-5, with a weak D call TRBD1 (5 bases). With 10 bases removed from V and 1 base from J, the gap between germline ends came to 22 bases. This CDR3 spans 16 amino acids. Germline V lookup: CDR1 ENHRY, CDR2 SYGVKD. CDR3 in DNA: TGTGCCACCTCGGCAGTGCAGGGTTTGATCCAAGAGACCCAGTACTTC. Amino acids: CATSAVQGLIQETQYF.

This sequence joins TRBV5-1 and TRBJ1-2, with TRBD1 identical over 8 bases. Germline assignment: CDR1 SGHRS and CDR2 YFSETQ. CDR3 size: 17 residues. V was pared by 4 bases and J by 0 bases, with 11 bases of the junction left unmatched. The CDR3 is CASSPGQDHYTNYGYTF. The CDR3 DNA follows: TGCGCCAGCAGCCCGGGACAGGACCACTATACTAACTATGGCTACACCTTC.

V usage is TRBV2 and J usage is TRBJ1-1; TRBD1 matches at 7 bases. V shed 6 bases and J 4 bases; nucleotides not matched to a gene: 11. The germline CDR1 and CDR2 sequences are SNHLY and FYNNEI. The CDR3 sequence is 15 residues long. The CDR3 DNA reads as TGTGCCAGCAGGAAACGGGACAGCTCGGGCACTGAAGCTTTCTTT. Translated: CASRKRDSSGTEAFF.

This clone was detected a few times. The chain is built from TRBV2 and TRBJ2-3; 8 nucleotides line up with TRBD2. Germline trimming cut 7 bases from V and 3 bases from J; bases unmatched to any gene: 9. CDR3 size: 15 residues. In germline, CDR1 is SNHLY, CDR2 FYNNEI. CDR3: CASTPQGLETDTQYF. CDR3 bases: TGTGCCAGCACCCCCCAGGGACTAGAAACAGATACGCAGTATTTT. The entire variable domain, with the rest obtained from reference TRBV2 and TRBJ2-3, is as follows: EPEVTQTPSHQVTQMGQEVILRCVPISNHLYFYWYRQILGQKVEFLVSFYNNEISEKSEIFDDQFSVERPDGSNFTLKIRSTKLEDSAMYFCASTPQGLETDTQYFGPGTRLTVL.

V usage is TRBV11-1 and J usage is TRBJ1-2, with TRBD1 matching over 8 bases. With 5 bases clipped from V and 4 bases from J, the junction kept 6 bases outside the gene matches. CDR3 length: 14 residues. Germline CDR1 SGHAT, CDR2 FQDESV (reference sequence). CDR3 sequence (DNA): TGTGCCAGCAGCCCGGGGACAGGACTCTATGGCTACACCTTC. Its protein is CASSPGTGLYGYTF.

This chain links TRBV19 with TRBJ1-3, with 11 nucleotides matching TRBD1. Germline-derived CDR1 and CDR2 are LNHDA and SQIVND (reference sequence). The CDR3 covers 16 residues. J was trimmed by 2 bases and V by 7 bases; bases with no gene match: 7. The CDR3 loop is CASTETGQGAGNTIYF. CDR3 bases: TGTGCCAGTACCGAAACGGGACAGGGGGCTGGAAACACCATATATTTT.

The chain is built from TRBV7-9 and TRBJ1-4; possibly TRBD1 for D (5 bases). Germline V lookup: CDR1 SEHNR, CDR2 FQNEAQ (reference sequence). Trimming pared 2 bases from V and 6 bases from J, leaving 7 bases between. CDR3 size: 13 residues. The CDR3 DNA follows: TGTGCCAGCAGCTTAAGGGGCGATGAAAAACTGTTTTTT. This translates into CASSLRGDEKLFF.

This chain joins TRBV7-9 and TRBJ2-1, with 7 bases that match TRBD1. The germline CDR1 and CDR2 sequences are SEHNR and FQNEAQ (reference sequence). After removal of 1 base from V and 4 bases from J, the junction contained 4 bases not matched to a gene. This CDR3 has 15 residues. This chain's CDR3 is CASSLGLTGYNEQFF. CDR3 sequence (DNA): TGTGCCAGCAGCTTAGGATTGACAGGGTACAATGAGCAGTTCTTC.

The rearrangement joins TRBV10-3 to TRBJ1-1; maybe TRBD1 (6 bases). Trimming pared 10 bases from V and 0 bases from J, leaving 12 bases between. There are 13 residues in the CDR3. CDR1 is ENHRY and CDR2 is SYGVKD in the germline V gene. This CDR3 reads CATWTALNTEAFF. The CDR3 DNA reads as TGTGCCACCTGGACAGCCTTGAACACTGAAGCTTTCTTT.

The count of this clone is one. The rearrangement links TRBV9 to TRBJ1-2; weak D call: TRBD1 (6 bases). The CDR3 runs to 18 residues. V was trimmed by 0 bases and J by 8 bases, leaving 26 bases between them. Germline V lookup: CDR1 SGDLS, CDR2 YYNGEE. CDR3 sequence (DNA): TGTGCCAGCAGCGTAGGAAGCGAGGGAGGGGGGGTTTTTTACGGCTACACCTTC. Residues: CASSVGSEGGGVFYGYTF.

The CDR3 nucleotides are TGTGCCAGCTCACCAGGGACTAGCGGGGATGAGCAGTTCTTC. Its protein is CASSPGTSGDEQFF. The chain carries TRBV18 and TRBJ2-1; 13 bases align to TRBD2. CDR1 is KGHSH, CDR2 LQKENI, per germline. Germline trimming cut 2 bases from V and 8 bases from J; bases unmatched to any gene: 0. CDR3 length: 14 amino acids.

This clone was picked up one time. The chain links TRBV11-1 to TRBJ1-2; TRBD1 might be the D (5 bases). The V gene lost 5 bases and the J gene lost 4 bases, with 20 bases spanning the gap. Germline V lookup: CDR1 SGHAT, CDR2 FQDESV (reference sequence). This CDR3 has 16 amino acids. The CDR3 nucleotides are TGTGCCAGCAGCCCCCGAGTGGGGCAGGGTATCTATGGCTACACCTTC. Translation: CASSPRVGQGIYGYTF.

This chain connects TRBV30 to TRBJ1-2; the match to TRBD1 covers 7 bases. The CDR3 length is 13 residues. Germline CDR1 GTSNPN, CDR2 SVGIG (reference sequence). The ends lost 0 bases at V and 4 bases at J; junction bases unmatched: 2. The DNA of the CDR3 is TGTGCCTGGAGTGTACAGGGGACCTATGGCTACACCTTC. This sequence encodes CAWSVQGTYGYTF.

J is TRBJ2-2 and V is TRBV29-1; D is unresolved. Germline V lookup: CDR1 SQVTM, CDR2 ANQGSEA. The CDR3 sequence is 12 residues long. Trimming cost V 1 base and J 6 bases, with 6 bases left between them. CDR3 sequence (DNA): TGCAGCGTTGAAGCCCTCCCCGGGGAGCTGTTTTTT. Protein product: CSVEALPGELFF.

This clone is a singleton in its sample. This chain joins TRBV7-2 and TRBJ1-3; D might be TRBD1 (6 bases). Germline values: CDR1 SGHTA, CDR2 FQGNSA. V lost 5 bases and J 0 bases, leaving 14 bases between the germline ends. The CDR3 spans 16 residues. The CDR3 nucleotides read TGTGCCAGCAGCCCTCAAGGGGGAATCTCTGGAAACACCATATATTTT. This sequence encodes CASSPQGGISGNTIYF.

The chain recombines TRBV29-1 with TRBJ2-2, with a weak D call TRBD1 (5 bases). The CDR3 is 15 amino acids. Looked up from germline, CDR1 is SQVTM and CDR2 is ANQGSEA. The V and J ends lost 8 bases and 6 bases respectively, with 22 bases between them. Here the CDR3 reads CSITTRATRAGELFF. The CDR3 bases are TGCAGCATCACAACCCGCGCCACCAGGGCCGGGGAGCTGTTTTTT.

The chain couples TRBV27 to TRBJ2-7; D unclear. The germline CDR1 and CDR2 sequences are MNHEY and SMNVEV (reference sequence). CDR3 length: 15 amino acids. The V gene lost 3 bases and the J gene lost 0 bases, with 12 bases spanning the gap. As DNA, the CDR3 is TGTGCCAGCAGTTTCACCCTCCTGAGCTCCTACGAGCAGTACTTC. Translation gives CASSFTLLSSYEQYF.

The CDR3 region is CARSLGGATTGNSNQPQHF. The CDR3 DNA is TGTGCCAGAAGCTTGGGGGGGGCTACTACCGGTAATAGCAATCAGCCCCAGCATTTT. The gene calls are TRBV7-5 and TRBJ1-5. TRBV7-5 is a pseudogene segment. The CDR3 consists of 19 residues.

This clone was seen a few times. This rearrangement joins TRBV9 to TRBJ2-7, with TRBD1 matching 11 bases. The CDR3 loop spans 16 amino acids. CDR1 and CDR2 (germline): SGDLS, YYNGEE. V lost 0 bases and J lost 4; bases outside the gene matches: 6. Here the CDR3 reads CASSVAPDRGLYEQYF. Here the CDR3 DNA reads TGTGCCAGCAGCGTAGCTCCGGACAGGGGGCTTTACGAGCAGTACTTC.

CDR3 protein: CASNPGLAGETNEQFF. CDR3 bases: TGTGCCAGCAACCCGGGACTAGCGGGAGAGACCAATGAGCAGTTCTTC. The chain has TRBV6-6 and TRBJ2-1; 14 nucleotides align to TRBD2. The V and J ends lost 7 bases and 6 bases, in that order; junction bases with no gene match: 8. This CDR3 has 16 amino acids. The germline V gene encodes CDR1 MNHNY and CDR2 SVGAGI (reference sequence).

The rearrangement uses TRBV6-2 or TRBV6-3 and TRBJ1-2; D is uncertain. In germline, CDR1 is MNHEY, CDR2 SVGEGT. The CDR3 is 16 residues long. Trimming took off 0 bases at V and 2 bases at J, with 13 bases between the two ends. The CDR3 nucleotides are TGTGCCAGCAGTTACTCCGACAACCGATTCAACTATGGCTACACCTTC. As protein: CASSYSDNRFNYGYTF.

The chain recombines TRBV3-1 (or the pseudogene TRBV3-2) with TRBJ2-6; D possibly corresponds to TRBD2 (6 bases). The CDR3 has 16 amino acids. The germline V gene has CDR1 LGHDT and CDR2 YNNKEL (reference sequence). Trimming took off 1 base at V and 1 base at J, with 8 bases between the two ends. Written as DNA, the CDR3 is TGTGCCAGCAGCCAAGGTAGCGGATCTGGGGCCAACGTCCTGACTTTC. It is translated as CASSQGSGSGANVLTF.

The rearrangement joins TRBV19 to TRBJ1-1, with D maybe TRBD1 (5 bases). V gave up 5 bases and J gave up 2 bases, with 18 bases separating them. The CDR3 consists of 16 residues. Germline lookup yields CDR1 LNHDA and CDR2 SQIVND (reference sequence). The CDR3 nucleotides are TGTGCCAGTAGTGAAATAAGGAAGGGGATCAACACTGAAGCTTTCTTT. Its protein product is CASSEIRKGINTEAFF.

This chain joins TRBV29-1 and TRBJ1-1, with a weak D call TRBD1 (5 bases). The CDR3 has 13 amino acids. The germline V gene encodes CDR1 SQVTM and CDR2 ANQGSEA. The CDR3 sequence: CLARGSGGTEAFF. For the CDR3, the DNA is TGCCTTGCCCGGGGCTCGGGAGGGACTGAAGCTTTCTTT.